These 26 T cell receptor beta chains were sequenced from one sample in a study of breast tumors, draining lymph nodes, adjacent tissues. One entry per CDR3 protein, called by TCRdb with MiXCR from the multiplex PCR reads. The data hold some 130,000 distinct CDR3 sequences, with roughly 21% observed a single time. Breast cancer patients provided tissue from their axillary draining lymph nodes. Sequenced sample: axillary lymph node tissue. The receptors were sampled from a female donor with breast cancer. Some clones in this sample may be carry-over from other donors' samples.

The CDR3 loop is CASSAGLAGVNNEQFF. The CDR3 nucleotides read TGTGCCAGCAGCGCGGGACTAGCGGGGGTAAACAATGAGCAGTTCTTC. The rearrangement joins TRBV9 to TRBJ2-1; 14 nucleotides match TRBD2. V dropped 3 bases and J dropped 5; count of bases not matched to a gene: 4. CDR3 length: 16 residues. Germline assignment: CDR1 SGDLS and CDR2 YYNGEE.

This clonotype was seen repeatedly, ten times or more. J is TRBJ1-5 and V is TRBV18; no clear D gene. Germline loops: CDR1 KGHSH, CDR2 LQKENI. Between the trimmed V and J ends, which lost 8 bases and 0 bases, there was a span of 8 bases. The CDR3 sequence is 13 residues long. Written as DNA, the CDR3 is TGTGCCAGCAGTTTAAGTAGCAATCAGCCCCAGCATTTT. This codes for CASSLSSNQPQHF.

The chain links TRBV5-6 to TRBJ1-4, with TRBD1 as a possible D gene (5 bases). Germline CDR1 and CDR2: SGHDT and YYEEEE. This CDR3 spans 16 amino acids. V dropped 3 bases and J dropped 7 bases, with 19 bases sitting between them. CDR3 sequence (DNA): TGTGCCAGCAGCTCCCGCCGGACCGGGGGTGGTGAAAAACTGTTTTTT. Amino acids: CASSSRRTGGGEKLFF.

Many counts were recorded for this clonotype. This chain uses TRBV3-1 with TRBJ1-2; D remains ambiguous. V was clipped by 1 base and J by 8 bases, with 11 bases between them. This CDR3 region has 13 residues. In germline, CDR1 is LGHDT, CDR2 YNNKEL (reference sequence). The CDR3 region is CASSQGAFGGYTF. CDR3 nucleotide sequence: TGTGCCAGCAGCCAAGGAGCCTTTGGGGGCTACACCTTC. The full variable domain, in which reference TRBV3-1 and TRBJ1-2 provide the parts outside the CDR3, is DTAVSQTPKYLVTQMGNDKSIKCEQNLGHDTMYWYKQDSKKFLKIMFSYNNKELIINETVPNRFSPKSPDKAHLNLHINSLELGDSAVYFCASSQGAFGGYTFGSGTRLTVV.

This clonotype was recorded many times. The chain combines TRBV5-8 with TRBJ1-3, with D possibly TRBD1 on 6 matching bases. The CDR3 has 15 residues. V lost 3 bases and J 2 bases, leaving 12 bases between the germline ends. The germline CDR1 and CDR2 sequences are SGHTS and YDEGEE. CDR3 in DNA: TGTGCCAGCAGCTCATCTTGGACAGCTGGAAACACCATATATTTT. Its translation: CASSSSWTAGNTIYF.

This clonotype has a count of ten or more. The chain uses TRBV24-1 and TRBJ1-4; the D gene is possibly TRBD1 (6 bases). Germline CDR1 KGHDR, CDR2 SFDVKD. Trimming took 3 bases from V and 3 from J, leaving 10 bases between them. The CDR3 runs to 15 residues. CDR3 sequence: CATSDPGAPNEKLFF. CDR3 nucleotides: TGTGCCACCAGTGATCCGGGGGCGCCTAATGAAAAACTGTTTTTT.

The CDR3 DNA is TGTGCCAGCCGAAAGTGGGGGGGGCGGAGCACAGATACGCAGTATTTT. Residues: CASRKWGGRSTDTQYF. The V call is TRBV28, the J call TRBJ2-3; a weak D match, TRBD2 (7 bases). V was trimmed by 8 bases and J by 0 bases, leaving 18 bases between them. Germline CDR1 and CDR2: MDHEN and SYDVKM. The CDR3 contains 16 residues.

This clonotype was counted many times. The V call is TRBV9, the J call TRBJ2-7; TRBD1 or TRBD2 may be the D gene (5 bases each). Germline CDR1 and CDR2: SGDLS and YYNGEE. Deletions cut 3 bases from V and 3 bases from J, with 10 bases between. The CDR3 consists of 13 residues. CDR3 coding DNA: TGTGCCAGCAGCGGGGGGATCGGCTACGAGCAGTACTTC. Translation: CASSGGIGYEQYF.

As DNA, the CDR3 is TGTGCCAGTAGTTATGGGGGCCGGGGGCGCAATCAGCCCCAGCATTTT. Amino acids: CASSYGGRGRNQPQHF. The chain couples TRBV19 to TRBJ1-5, with D possibly being TRBD1 (6 bases). The V gene lost 5 bases and the J gene lost 2 bases, with 16 bases spanning the gap. Germline loops: CDR1 LNHDA, CDR2 SQIVND (reference sequence). The CDR3 spans 16 residues. The whole variable domain, remainder taken from reference TRBV19 and TRBJ1-5, is DGGITQSPKYLFRKEGQNVTLSCEQNLNHDAMYWYRQDPGQGLRLIYYSQIVNDFQKGDIAEGYSVSREKKESFPLTVTSAQKNPTAFYLCASSYGGRGRNQPQHFGDGTRLSIL.

This clonotype was counted a few times. The V gene is TRBV13, the J gene TRBJ2-3; 11 bases align to TRBD2. In germline, CDR1 is PRHDT, CDR2 FYEKMQ (reference sequence). The V gene end was trimmed by 3 bases and the J gene end by 2 bases; junction bases not matched to a gene: 4. The CDR3 is 16 residues long. DNA for the CDR3: TGTGCCAGCAGCTTGCGACTAGCGGGGCTCACAGATACGCAGTATTTT. Translation: CASSLRLAGLTDTQYF.

This clonotype was observed many times. The CDR3 here is CSASSASGGYNEQFF. DNA for the CDR3: TGCAGTGCTAGTTCGGCTAGCGGGGGTTACAATGAGCAGTTCTTC. This sequence joins TRBV20-1 and TRBJ2-1; 10 nucleotides align to TRBD2. This CDR3 is 15 amino acids long. CDR1 and CDR2 from the germline V gene are DFQATT and SNEGSKA (reference sequence). J lost 4 bases, V lost 3 bases, and 6 bases had no gene match.

This clonotype was recorded at least ten times. The V call is TRBV6-1, the J call TRBJ2-3; D remains ambiguous. V shed 7 bases and J shed 4 bases, with 18 bases lying between them. Germline V gene sequence: CDR1 MNHNS, CDR2 SASEGT. There are 15 residues in the CDR3. The CDR3 here is CASKTETVQADTQYF. CDR3 DNA: TGTGCCAGCAAAACGGAAACAGTACAAGCAGATACGCAGTATTTT.

Details on this clonotype: One base away lies a much larger clone, so this may be a sequencing read error. V gene TRBV7-8 combines with J gene TRBJ1-5; D remains unclear. This CDR3 comprises 14 residues. The germline gives CDR1 SGHVS, CDR2 FQNEAQ. The chain's CDR3 is CASSLEQLNQPQRF. For the CDR3, the DNA is TGTGCCAGCAGCTTAGAACAGTTAAATCAGCCCCAGCGTTTT. Using reference TRBV7-8 and TRBJ1-5 for the parts outside the CDR3, the full variable domain is GAGVSQSPRYKVAKRGQDVALRCDPISGHVSLFWYQQALGQGPEFLTYFQNEAQLDKSGLPSDRFFAERPEGSVSTLKIQRTQQEDSAVYLCASSLEQLNQPQRFGDGTRLSIL.

A single count supports this clonotype. Because the CDR3 is missing its conserved closing phenylalanine or tryptophan, this is likely a read error. Because the CDR3's place on the DNA is in doubt, the DNA is left out and the CDR3 is given as listed by TCRdb. The CDR3 sequence: CGARDQSP. The rearrangement uses TRBV20-1 and TRBJ2-1. The CDR3 length is 8 residues, termini included. Germline CDR1 is DFQATT and CDR2 is SNEGSKA (reference sequence).

Regarding this clonotype: This clone may be a read error of a much larger clone one base away. The CDR3 end shows no conserved phenylalanine or tryptophan, and so a read error is likely. This rearrangement joins TRBV7-9 to TRBJ1-4, with TRBD1 matching over 10 bases. The V gene's germline CDR1 is SEHNR and CDR2 FQNEAQ (reference sequence). CDR3 length: 16 residues. V trimming: 4 bases; J trimming: 4 bases; junction bases outside the gene matches: 6. The CDR3: CASSWGQGLGNEKLFL. DNA for the CDR3: TGTGCCAGCAGCTGGGGACAGGGGCTCGGTAATGAAAAACTGTTTCTT.

In its sample, this clonotype was seen many times. V and J are TRBV5-4 and TRBJ2-6; a possible D gene is TRBD1 (6 bases). Per the germline V gene, CDR1 is SGHNT and CDR2 is YYREEE (reference sequence). This CDR3 has 17 residues. Trimming removed 2 bases from V and 4 bases from J, with 16 bases in between. The CDR3 protein is CASSFYRVAQGANVLTF. In DNA form, the CDR3 reads TGTGCCAGCAGCTTCTACAGGGTGGCTCAGGGGGCCAACGTCCTGACTTTC.

This clonotype appeared a single time. This may be a read error, as it is one base from a much larger clone. V gene TRBV18 combines with J gene TRBJ1-6; no clear D gene. The length of the CDR3 is 14 residues. Germline V lookup: CDR1 KGHSH, CDR2 LQKENI. V gave up 3 bases and J gave up 11 bases, with 14 bases separating them. In DNA, the CDR3 is TGTGCCAGCTCACCTCCGGCCCGGGATCCACCCCTCCACTTT. This codes for CASSPPARDPPLHF. The whole variable domain, filled in from reference TRBV18 and TRBJ1-6, reads NAGVMQNPRHLVRRRGQEARLRCSPMKGHSHVYWYRQLPEEGLKFMVYLQKENIIDESGMPKERFSAEFPKEGPSILRIQQVVRGDSAAYFCASSPPARDPPLHFGNGTRLTVT.

Many counts were recorded for this clonotype. The chain joins TRBV5-1 to TRBJ2-7; 7 nucleotides match TRBD1. This CDR3 comprises 14 residues. Germline V CDR1 and CDR2: SGHRS, YFSETQ. With 4 bases clipped from V and 6 bases from J, the junction kept 10 bases outside the gene matches. The CDR3 reads CASSQQGSRSEQYF. DNA for the CDR3: TGCGCCAGCAGCCAACAGGGGAGTCGGTCCGAGCAGTACTTC.

The table lists this clonotype with many counts. J is TRBJ2-5 and V is TRBV20-1; TRBD1 is a possible D gene (5 bases). Germline-derived CDR1 and CDR2 are DFQATT and SNEGSKA (reference sequence). The CDR3 loop spans 12 amino acids. V was trimmed by 1 base and J by 3 bases, leaving 6 bases between them. The CDR3 here is CSARGQKETQYF. The CDR3 nucleotides are TGCAGTGCTAGAGGACAGAAAGAGACCCAGTACTTC.

This clonotype has ten or more counts. The rearrangement joins TRBV20-1 to TRBJ2-1; no definite D call. The germline V and J ends were trimmed by 0 bases and 5 bases, with 14 bases remaining between them. Germline values: CDR1 DFQATT, CDR2 SNEGSKA (reference sequence). This CDR3 comprises 15 residues. The CDR3, as DNA: TGCAGTGCTAGAGAAGACTGGATCAAAAACAATGAGCAGTTCTTC. It codes for CSAREDWIKNNEQFF.

This clonotype was seen at least ten times. The V gene is TRBV20-1, the J gene TRBJ2-7, with 10 bases that match TRBD2. Trimming cost V 5 bases and J 4 bases; bases outside gene matches: 5. Germline V gene sequence: CDR1 DFQATT, CDR2 SNEGSKA (reference sequence). CDR3 length: 13 amino acids. The chain's CDR3 is CSAGTSAAYEQYF. Here the CDR3 DNA reads TGCAGTGCTGGGACTAGCGCCGCTTACGAGCAGTACTTC.

Regarding this clonotype: A clone one base away is much larger, so this may be a read error. The genes are TRBV25-1 and TRBJ2-5, with 8 nucleotides matching TRBD1. The V segment lost 11 bases and the J segment 3 bases; nucleotides outside the gene matches: 14. Germline-derived CDR1 and CDR2 are MGHDK and SYGVNS. This CDR3 contains 15 residues. The CDR3 nucleotides are TGTGCCGGCACGCAGTCTCCAGGGGGCAAAGAGACCCAGTACTTC. This translates into CAGTQSPGGKETQYF.

This clonotype was detected many times. This chain uses TRBV9 with TRBJ2-1; 11 nucleotides agree with TRBD2. CDR3 size: 16 residues. Germline CDR1 and CDR2: SGDLS and YYNGEE. Germline trimming cut 4 bases from V and 6 bases from J; bases unmatched to any gene: 9. CDR3 in DNA: TGTGCCAGCAGCCCGACGACTAGCGGGGCCGGCAATGAGCAGTTCTTC. Translated: CASSPTTSGAGNEQFF.

This clonotype has ten or more counts. The genes are TRBV24-1 and TRBJ1-2; maybe TRBD1 (5 bases). The V gene's germline CDR1 is KGHDR and CDR2 SFDVKD. The CDR3 totals 13 residues. V was pared by 1 base and J by 7 bases, with 9 bases between. The CDR3 is CATSDLTGGGYTF. In DNA, the CDR3 is TGTGCCACCAGTGATTTAACAGGTGGTGGCTACACCTTC.

This clonotype was seen repeatedly, ten times or more. V is TRBV5-1 and J is TRBJ2-7; a possible D gene is TRBD1 (7 bases). The CDR3 loop spans 14 amino acids. Trimming stripped 4 bases from V and 0 bases from J, with 11 bases between. The germline V gene has CDR1 SGHRS and CDR2 YFSETQ. The DNA for the CDR3 is TGCGCCAGCAGCCGCAGGGGGGACTCCTACGAGCAGTACTTC. Amino acid sequence: CASSRRGDSYEQYF. Filled out from reference TRBV5-1 and TRBJ2-7, the complete variable domain reads KAGVTQTPRYLIKTRGQQVTLSCSPISGHRSVSWYQQTPGQGLQFLFEYFSETQRNKGNFPGRFSGRQFSNSRSEMNVSTLELGDSALYLCASSRRGDSYEQYFGPGTRLTVT.

V usage is TRBV11-2 and J usage is TRBJ1-4; D remains unclear. CDR3 length equals 14 residues. Germline V gene sequence: CDR1 SGHAT, CDR2 FQNNGV. Trimming shortened V by 5 bases and J by 14 bases, and 21 bases separated the two germline ends. The CDR3 sequence: CASSRTASNERLFF. The DNA of the CDR3 is TGTGCCAGCAGCCGAACCGCGAGTAATGAAAGGCTGTTTTTT.